This is a list of T cell receptor beta chains from one sample in a study of response to subunit inactivated influenza vaccine. TCRdb re-called the RT-PCR reads through MiXCR, storing one row per CDR3 protein. Here the sample spans over 400,000 distinct CDR3 sequences, roughly 11% being singletons. The sample in question was PBMCs from blood, obtained roughly 46 days after vaccination. The receptors stem from a man aged 50-60 years who received an inactivated influenza vaccine. Both conserved end residues are part of each CDR3. A D gene is named only where the DNA matches it firmly. Size tells how often a clone was seen (once, few, many) or the class of an expanded clone, and some rows leave it out.

d_call,v_call,clone_size,j_call,cdr3_aa,cdr3_nt
TRBD2,TRBV5-1,few,TRBJ2-3,CASSVGLDPPDTQYF,TGCGCCAGCAGCGTCGGACTAGATCCCCCAGATACGCAGTATTTT
-,TRBV6-2/TRBV6-3,few,TRBJ1-1,CASSFDRGAEAFF,TGTGCCAGCAGTTTCGACCGAGGGGCTGAAGCTTTCTTT
-,TRBV4-3,few,TRBJ2-2,CASSLQGGSGELFF,TGCGCCAGCAGCCTGCAGGGGGGGAGCGGGGAGCTGTTTTTT
-,TRBV15,many,TRBJ1-5,CATSREADRDQPQHF,TGTGCCACCAGCAGAGAAGCGGACCGGGATCAGCCCCAGCATTTT
-,TRBV5-1,many,TRBJ2-1,CASSLRAVSYNEQFF,TGCGCCAGCAGCTTGCGAGCGGTCTCCTACAATGAGCAGTTCTTC
TRBD1,TRBV6-5,few,TRBJ1-6,CASSSWRTGNSPLHF,TGTGCCAGCAGTTCCTGGCGGACAGGGAATTCACCCCTCCACTTT
-,TRBV9,-,TRBJ2-7,CASSATANHEQYF,TGTGCCAGCAGCGCCACTGCGAACCACGAGCAGTACTTC
-,TRBV12-3/TRBV12-4,few,TRBJ2-3,CASRSVQRPDTQYF,TGTGCCAGCCGAAGTGTGCAGAGGCCAGATACGCAGTATTTT
TRBD1,TRBV4-3,few,TRBJ2-7,CASSTDRGNYEQYF,TGCGCCAGCAGCACGGACAGGGGGAACTACGAGCAGTACTTC
-,TRBV7-9,-,TRBJ1-1,CASSLSVTEAFF,TGTGCCAGCAGCTTATCCGTAACTGAAGCTTTCTTT
-,TRBV9,many,TRBJ2-7,CASSETGVSYEQYF,TGTGCCAGCAGCGAAACAGGCGTCTCCTACGAGCAGTACTTC
-,TRBV7-2,-,TRBJ2-5,CASSSTSQGETQYF,TGTGCCAGCAGCTCAACTAGCCAGGGGGAGACCCAGTACTTC
TRBD1,TRBV5-1,-,TRBJ2-7,CASSWGQGGHEQYF,TGCGCCAGCAGCTGGGGACAGGGGGGCCACGAGCAGTACTTC
TRBD1,TRBV12-3/TRBV12-4,many,TRBJ2-5,CASRTTGEGETQYF,TGTGCCAGCAGAACGACAGGGGAAGGGGAGACCCAGTACTTC
TRBD1,TRBV20-1,-,TRBJ2-7,CSAPNRGSIYEQYF,TGCAGTGCACCGAACAGGGGTTCGATCTACGAGCAGTACTTC
-,TRBV2,-,TRBJ1-1,CASRVRAREAFF,TGTGCCAGCAGGGTCAGGGCAAGAGAAGCTTTCTTT
-,TRBV20-1,-,TRBJ2-3,CSASILDSTDTQYF,TGCAGTGCTAGTATTCTAGATAGCACAGATACGCAGTATTTT
-,TRBV6-5,-,TRBJ2-2,CASSYRPVNTGELFF,TGTGCCAGCAGTTACAGGCCCGTGAACACCGGGGAGCTGTTTTTT
-,TRBV7-9,few,TRBJ1-4,CASSVPGLGGEKLFF,TGTGCCAGCAGCGTACCGGGCCTCGGCGGTGAAAAACTGTTTTTT
-,TRBV4-3,once,TRBJ2-2,CASSQDMGGRFNTGELFF,TGCGCCAGCAGCCAAGATATGGGCGGCAGGTTTAACACCGGGGAGCTGTTTTTT
TRBD1,TRBV12-3/TRBV12-4,-,TRBJ1-1,CASSLNRDSEAFF,TGTGCCAGCAGTTTAAACCGGGACAGTGAAGCTTTCTTT
-,TRBV12-3/TRBV12-4,many,TRBJ1-1,CASSFGGGTEAFF,TGTGCCAGCAGTTTTGGGGGGGGGACTGAAGCTTTCTTT
TRBD1,TRBV7-9,-,TRBJ2-2,CASIKLGTENTGELFF,TGTGCCAGCATCAAACTCGGGACAGAGAACACCGGGGAGCTGTTTTTT
TRBD2,TRBV24-1,many,TRBJ2-5,CATSDPYAGGETQYF,TGTGCCACCAGTGATCCGTACGCGGGGGGAGAGACCCAGTACTTC
TRBD2,TRBV7-8,few,TRBJ2-3,CASQSGGAADTQYF,TGTGCCAGCCAAAGCGGGGGGGCCGCAGATACGCAGTATTTT
TRBD1,TRBV11-2,many,TRBJ2-1,CASRQGAYEQFF,TGTGCCAGCAGACAGGGGGCCTATGAGCAGTTCTTC
-,TRBV6-5,few,TRBJ1-3,CASSYSAHSSGNTIYF,TGTGCCAGCAGTTACTCGGCTCACAGCTCTGGAAACACCATATATTTT
TRBD1,TRBV24-1,many,TRBJ2-5,CATSDYGQGGTQYF,TGTGCCACCAGTGACTATGGACAGGGCGGGACCCAGTACTTC
-,TRBV28,few,TRBJ1-1,CASSFPTPKAFF,TGTGCCAGCAGTTTCCCGACACCTAAAGCTTTCTTT
TRBD1,TRBV9,few,TRBJ1-2,CASSVTGAEIYGYTF,TGTGCCAGCAGCGTGACAGGGGCGGAAATCTATGGCTACACCTTC